This is a list of T cell receptor beta chains from one sample in a study of molecular identifiers for immune sequencing clone quantification. Each CDR3 protein gets one entry after TCRdb re-called the PCR reads with MiXCR. The table lists approximately 100,000 distinct CDR3 sequences, under 40% of them singletons. Material: naive CD8+ T cells from blood, with Jurkat cell RNA spiked in. These receptors originate from a human donor in good health. Some libraries in this study had Jurkat cell RNA spiked in. Both conserved end residues are part of each CDR3. The D gene is left open where the match is weak. Clone size is stated in some rows and not others, as once, few, many or a class when expanded.

J: TRBJ2-7
D: .
V: TRBV4-3
size: many
CDR3: CASSQGPTYEQYF
DNA: TGCGCCAGCAGCCAAGGTCCTACCTACGAGCAGTACTTC

J: TRBJ1-1
D: .
V: TRBV18
size: .
CDR3: CASSPGTVNTEAFF
DNA: TGTGCCAGCTCACCCGGGACGGTGAACACTGAAGCTTTCTTT

J: TRBJ1-1
D: .
V: TRBV6-2/TRBV6-3
size: .
CDR3: CASSYKGPVAFF
DNA: TGTGCCAGCAGTTACAAGGGCCCTGTAGCTTTCTTT

J: TRBJ1-5
D: TRBD1
V: TRBV4-1
size: .
CDR3: CASSRDEAGGRGFFQPQHF
DNA: TGCGCCAGCAGCCGAGACGAGGCAGGGGGCAGGGGCTTCTTTCAGCCCCAGCATTTT

J: TRBJ2-1
D: .
V: TRBV5-6
size: many
CDR3: CASSLRGWSSYNEQFF
DNA: TGTGCCAGCAGCTTGAGGGGCTGGAGCTCCTACAATGAGCAGTTCTTC

J: TRBJ1-1
D: .
V: TRBV6-2/TRBV6-3
size: .
CDR3: CASSYSQEAFF
DNA: TGTGCCAGCAGTTACTCCCAGGAAGCTTTCTTT

J: TRBJ2-4
D: .
V: TRBV11-2
size: few
CDR3: CASSLAPPEETNPDHAQYF
DNA: TGTGCCAGCAGCTTAGCCCCCCCAGAGGAGACAAACCCCGACCATGCCCAGTACTTC

J: TRBJ2-7
D: .
V: TRBV7-8
size: .
CDR3: CASSLAQTVTRPYAQYF
DNA: TGTGCCAGCAGCTTAGCGCAGACAGTAACCAGACCCTACGCGCAGTACTTC

J: TRBJ2-2
D: .
V: TRBV25-1
size: .
CDR3: CASLRQGTGELFF
DNA: TGTGCCAGCCTACGGCAGGGCACCGGGGAGCTGTTTTTT

J: TRBJ2-7
D: TRBD2
V: TRBV20-1
size: .
CDR3: CSADGREGPYEQYF
DNA: TGCAGTGCGGACGGGCGGGAGGGCCCCTACGAGCAGTACTTC

J: TRBJ1-6
D: .
V: TRBV11-2
size: few
CDR3: CASSYRTAWNSPLHF
DNA: TGTGCCAGCAGCTATAGAACGGCATGGAATTCACCCCTCCACTTT

J: TRBJ2-1
D: TRBD2
V: TRBV27
size: .
CDR3: CASSVGTSGRAYNEQFF
DNA: TGTGCCAGCAGTGTTGGGACCAGCGGGAGGGCCTACAATGAGCAGTTCTTC

J: TRBJ2-5
D: .
V: TRBV20-1
size: .
CDR3: CSARPKQEQVGTQYF
DNA: TGCAGTGCTAGACCAAAACAGGAGCAAGTTGGGACCCAGTACTTC

J: TRBJ2-3
D: .
V: TRBV12-3/TRBV12-4
size: .
CDR3: CASSTEDQRSDTQYF
DNA: TGTGCCAGCAGCACCGAGGACCAAAGATCGGATACGCAGTATTTT

J: TRBJ2-3
D: .
V: TRBV12-3/TRBV12-4
size: few
CDR3: CASRSFLGGSLWDTQYF
DNA: TGTGCCAGCAGGTCCTTCCTGGGGGGTTCTCTCTGGGATACGCAGTATTTT

J: TRBJ2-7
D: .
V: TRBV11-2
size: .
CDR3: CASSLEGHYEQYF
DNA: TGTGCCAGCAGCTTAGAGGGCCACTACGAGCAGTACTTC

J: TRBJ2-3
D: .
V: TRBV9
size: many
CDR3: CASSNSLAQYTDTQYF
DNA: TGTGCCAGCAGCAACTCTCTAGCGCAATACACAGATACGCAGTATTTT

J: TRBJ1-2
D: .
V: TRBV24-1
size: few
CDR3: CATRDGSNYGYTF
DNA: TGTGCCACCAGGGACGGTTCTAACTATGGCTACACCTTC

J: TRBJ2-7
D: .
V: TRBV27
size: .
CDR3: CASSILGTGGAYEQYF
DNA: TGTGCCAGCAGTATATTAGGTACAGGAGGGGCCTACGAGCAGTACTTC

J: TRBJ2-7
D: .
V: TRBV28
size: .
CDR3: CASPPGHPEQYF
DNA: TGTGCCTCACCGCCGGGACATCCGGAGCAGTACTTC

J: TRBJ2-7
D: .
V: TRBV4-2
size: .
CDR3: CASSQDRAAYEQYF
DNA: TGTGCCAGCAGCCAAGACAGGGCAGCCTACGAGCAGTACTTC

J: TRBJ2-1
D: TRBD1
V: TRBV12-3/TRBV12-4
size: few
CDR3: CASSPTGDNEQFF
DNA: TGTGCCAGCAGCCCTACAGGGGACAATGAGCAGTTCTTC

J: TRBJ2-5
D: TRBD2
V: TRBV29-1
size: .
CDR3: CSVEYVAGGSGETQYF
DNA: TGCAGCGTTGAGTACGTAGCGGGAGGCTCGGGAGAGACCCAGTACTTC

J: TRBJ2-7
D: .
V: TRBV27
size: .
CDR3: CASSFGSPYEQYF
DNA: TGTGCCAGCAGTTTCGGGAGCCCCTACGAGCAGTACTTC

J: TRBJ2-3
D: .
V: TRBV9
size: .
CDR3: CASSPPDTTDTQYF
DNA: TGTGCCAGCAGCCCCCCGGACACCACAGATACGCAGTATTTT

J: TRBJ2-7
D: TRBD2
V: TRBV5-6
size: few
CDR3: CASSREGVAYEQYF
DNA: TGTGCCAGCAGCCGGGAGGGAGTAGCCTACGAGCAGTACTTC

J: TRBJ1-1
D: .
V: TRBV28
size: many
CDR3: CASSFRPMNTEAFF
DNA: TGTGCCAGCAGTTTCCGACCCATGAACACTGAAGCTTTCTTT

J: TRBJ2-2
D: TRBD1
V: TRBV4-1
size: .
CDR3: CASSRQGPTGELFF
DNA: TGCGCCAGCAGCCGACAGGGGCCCACCGGGGAGCTGTTTTTT

J: TRBJ2-3
D: .
V: TRBV7-9
size: many
CDR3: CASSFPEGEGWTDTQYF
DNA: TGTGCCAGCAGCTTCCCTGAGGGGGAAGGGTGGACAGATACGCAGTATTTT

J: TRBJ2-7
D: .
V: TRBV14
size: .
CDR3: CACSQDEQLSSYEQYF
DNA: TGTGCCTGCAGCCAAGACGAACAGTTAAGCTCCTACGAGCAGTACTTC

J: TRBJ2-7
D: .
V: TRBV5-5
size: .
CDR3: CASSLDRDISYEQYF
DNA: TGTGCCAGCAGCTTGGATAGGGACATTTCCTACGAGCAGTACTTC

J: TRBJ2-1
D: TRBD2
V: TRBV3-1
size: .
CDR3: CASSQAVRTSGSRNEQFF
DNA: TGTGCCAGCAGCCAAGCAGTTCGCACTAGCGGGAGTAGGAATGAGCAGTTCTTC

J: TRBJ2-7
D: .
V: TRBV29-1
size: .
CDR3: CSVKTSSYEQYF
DNA: TGCAGCGTGAAGACTAGCTCCTACGAGCAGTACTTC

J: TRBJ2-5
D: .
V: TRBV12-5
size: .
CDR3: CASGTQGGEPQYF
DNA: TGTGCTAGTGGTACCCAGGGTGGGGAGCCCCAGTACTTC

J: TRBJ2-3
D: TRBD2
V: TRBV20-1
size: few
CDR3: CSARASGTDTQYF
DNA: TGCAGTGCTAGGGCTAGCGGAACAGATACGCAGTATTTT

J: TRBJ2-2
D: .
V: TRBV15
size: many
CDR3: CATYDGNTGELFF
DNA: TGTGCCACCTACGATGGGAACACCGGGGAGCTGTTTTTT

J: TRBJ2-7
D: .
V: TRBV20-1
size: once
CDR3: CSARSFTQSSYEQHF
DNA: TGCAGTGCCAGATCTTTCACGCAGAGCTCCTACGAGCAGCACTTC

J: TRBJ1-6
D: .
V: TRBV12-3/TRBV12-4
size: few
CDR3: CASTLRGYNSPLHF
DNA: TGTGCCAGCACCCTCAGAGGTTATAATTCACCCCTCCACTTT

J: TRBJ2-7
D: TRBD2
V: TRBV4-1
size: few
CDR3: CASSQVGTSYEQYF
DNA: TGCGCCAGCAGCCAAGTCGGGACTAGCTACGAGCAGTACTTC

J: TRBJ2-3
D: .
V: TRBV10-2
size: .
CDR3: CASSERDRRRVTQYF
DNA: TGCGCCAGCAGTGAAAGGGACCGTAGGAGGGTTACGCAGTATTTT

J: TRBJ1-6
D: .
V: TRBV4-3
size: few
CDR3: CASSLGHRGNSPLHF
DNA: TGCGCCAGCAGCCTGGGGCACCGGGGGAATTCACCCCTCCACTTT

J: TRBJ2-5
D: .
V: TRBV28
size: many
CDR3: CASSFVRVEETQYF
DNA: TGTGCCAGCAGTTTCGTAAGAGTAGAAGAGACCCAGTACTTC

J: TRBJ1-4
D: .
V: TRBV29-1
size: .
CDR3: CSVEGWAGPATDEKLFF
DNA: TGCAGCGTTGAAGGCTGGGCAGGACCCGCAACGGATGAAAAACTGTTTTTT

J: TRBJ2-1
D: TRBD2
V: TRBV29-1
size: .
CDR3: CSAAGGSGSYNEQFF
DNA: TGCAGCGCTGCGGGGGGTAGCGGGTCCTACAATGAGCAGTTCTTC

J: TRBJ2-7
D: .
V: TRBV27
size: .
CDR3: CASWLGQSPYEQYF
DNA: TGTGCCAGCTGGTTGGGACAATCTCCCTACGAGCAGTACTTC

J: TRBJ2-3
D: .
V: TRBV11-2
size: .
CDR3: CASSLDLVDTQYF
DNA: TGTGCCAGCAGCTTAGATTTGGTAGATACGCAGTATTTT

J: TRBJ1-1
D: .
V: TRBV4-2
size: .
CDR3: CASSQAHPMNTEAFF
DNA: TGTGCCAGCAGCCAAGCACACCCCATGAACACTGAAGCTTTCTTT

J: TRBJ1-1
D: TRBD1
V: TRBV11-2
size: few
CDR3: CASSLEGWTGGTEAFF
DNA: TGTGCCAGCAGCTTAGAGGGGTGGACAGGGGGCACTGAAGCTTTCTTT

J: TRBJ2-7
D: TRBD2
V: TRBV12-3/TRBV12-4
size: few
CDR3: CASSYGSGGTEQYF
DNA: TGTGCCAGCAGTTATGGTAGCGGGGGCACCGAGCAGTACTTC

J: TRBJ2-5
D: .
V: TRBV12-3/TRBV12-4
size: many
CDR3: CASSLAQTVRETQYF
DNA: TGTGCCAGCAGTTTAGCCCAGACAGTACGAGAGACCCAGTACTTC

J: TRBJ2-7
D: .
V: TRBV2
size: .
CDR3: CASDSAGNYLYEQYF
DNA: TGTGCCAGCGATTCGGCAGGGAACTACCTATACGAGCAGTACTTC

J: TRBJ2-3
D: .
V: TRBV9
size: .
CDR3: CASSPGSSTDTQYF
DNA: TGTGCCAGCAGCCCGGGCAGTAGCACAGATACGCAGTATTTT

J: TRBJ2-3
D: .
V: TRBV7-9
size: many
CDR3: CASSPRTADTQYF
DNA: TGTGCCAGCAGCCCCCGGACAGCAGATACGCAGTATTTT